A selection of T cell receptor beta chains follows, all from one sample in a study of T-cell reconstitution after alpha-beta-depleted transplantation in children. In TCRdb, the PCR reads were re-called with MiXCR into one record per CDR3 protein. Among some 550,000 distinct CDR3 sequences listed, approximately 22% were seen once. The sequencing here drew on PBMCs, mostly from graft donor cells, taken 360 days after TCRalphabeta/CD19-depleted stem cell transplant. The receptors here all came from a boy in the first two years of life who had a stem cell transplant for acute myeloid leukemia, so the T cells may come from the graft donor. CDR3s include the opening cysteine and the closing phenylalanine or tryptophan. The D gene is left open where the match is weak. A row's size may be missing; if present it is once, few, many or a size class.

clone size	D gene	V gene	J gene	CDR3 protein	CDR3 DNA
few	.	TRBV15	TRBJ1-6	CATSRGLWSSYNSPLHF	TGTGCCACCAGCAGAGGATTGTGGAGCTCCTATAATTCACCCCTCCACTTT
few	.	TRBV6-5	TRBJ2-7	CASSYSGLTSYEQYF	TGTGCCAGCAGTTACTCGGGGCTCACGTCCTACGAGCAGTACTTC
.	TRBD1	TRBV7-9	TRBJ2-1	CASSLFSGGSYNEQFF	TGTGCCAGCAGCCTCTTCTCAGGGGGCTCATACAATGAGCAGTTCTTC
many	TRBD2	TRBV29-1	TRBJ2-5	CSASGGLKYQETQYF	TGCAGCGCTAGCGGGGGCCTAAAGTACCAAGAGACCCAGTACTTC
.	.	TRBV12-3/TRBV12-4	TRBJ2-2	CASSFPQGLSNTGELFF	TGTGCCAGCAGTTTTCCCCAGGGGCTATCGAACACCGGGGAGCTGTTTTTT
.	.	TRBV28	TRBJ2-1	CASSTILAAYNEQFF	TGTGCCAGCAGTACTATACTAGCTGCCTACAATGAGCAGTTCTTC
few	.	TRBV23-1	TRBJ2-2	CASSHKDTRTTGELFF	TGCGCCAGCAGTCACAAAGACACCAGAACCACCGGGGAGCTGTTTTTT
few	.	TRBV20-1	TRBJ1-1	CSARGNFYTEAFF	TGCAGTGCTAGAGGGAATTTTTACACTGAAGCTTTCTTT
few	.	TRBV20-1	TRBJ2-7	CSASGGSSIYEQYF	TGCAGTGCTAGTGGAGGATCTTCAATCTACGAGCAGTACTTC
.	TRBD2	TRBV4-1	TRBJ2-5	CASSQGTSTLGVQYF	TGCGCCAGCAGCCAAGGGACTAGCACGCTAGGGGTCCAGTACTTC
.	.	TRBV5-1	TRBJ2-2	CASSSRESNTGELFF	TGCGCCAGCAGCTCTCGGGAGTCGAACACCGGGGAGCTGTTTTTT
.	TRBD1	TRBV29-1	TRBJ2-3	CSVVDGDRVADTQYF	TGCAGCGTTGTGGACGGGGACAGGGTGGCAGATACGCAGTATTTT
few	.	TRBV7-2	TRBJ1-5	CASGVDQPQHF	TGTGCCAGCGGGGTTGATCAGCCCCAGCATTTT
once	.	TRBV7-6	TRBJ1-5	CASSRAGRKSNQPQHF	TGTGCCAGCAGCCGCGCGGGCAGGAAAAGCAATCAGCCCCAGCATTTT
few	.	TRBV6-6	TRBJ2-5	CASTGKGGETQYF	TGTGCCAGCACCGGAAAGGGCGGGGAGACCCAGTACTTC
few	.	TRBV7-8	TRBJ1-2	CASSQDPGPAGYTF	TGTGCCAGCAGCCAAGACCCGGGGCCCGCCGGCTACACCTTC
many	.	TRBV29-1	TRBJ2-2	CSVVALGELFF	TGCAGCGTTGTAGCGCTCGGGGAGCTGTTTTTT
.	.	TRBV12-3/TRBV12-4	TRBJ2-5	CASSFGSGSQETQYF	TGTGCCAGCAGTTTTGGATCAGGGTCCCAAGAGACCCAGTACTTC
.	.	TRBV3-1	TRBJ2-1	CASSPRAGTYNEQFF	TGTGCCAGCAGCCCCCGGGCAGGGACCTACAATGAGCAGTTCTTC
many	.	TRBV20-1	TRBJ2-1	CSARDISWTYNEQFF	TGCAGTGCTAGAGATATAAGTTGGACCTACAATGAGCAGTTCTTC
.	.	TRBV9	TRBJ2-3	CASSGGHLSTDTQYF	TGTGCCAGCAGCGGCGGACACCTCAGCACAGATACGCAGTATTTT
few	.	TRBV7-9	TRBJ2-5	CASSFVQGETQYF	TGTGCCAGCAGCTTCGTCCAGGGAGAGACCCAGTACTTC
many	.	TRBV29-1	TRBJ2-7	CSVEIGHDEQYF	TGCAGCGTTGAAATAGGCCACGACGAGCAGTACTTC
.	TRBD1	TRBV7-1	TRBJ2-5	CASSPRQGSRETQYF	TGTGCCAGCAGCCCTAGACAGGGTAGTCGGGAGACCCAGTACTTC
.	TRBD1	TRBV5-1	TRBJ2-5	CASSLTSRGPQETQYF	TGCGCCAGCAGCTTGACCTCCAGGGGGCCTCAAGAGACCCAGTACTTC